The 25 T cell receptor beta chains in this list originate from one sample, sequenced in a study of spatial heterogeneity in lung cancer. Findings and limits, study-wide: Counts of expanded alpha and beta TCRs within tumors tracked the tumor nonsynonymous mutation count.

One entry per CDR3 protein results from TCRdb running MiXCR on the 5' RACE reads. The sample has 100,000 or so distinct CDR3 sequences, 3.5% to 5% seen once. Time point meaning: sample taken at primary tumor resection. Antigens of these TCRs are unknown. This material consisted of lung tumor tissue, taken at surgery. The receptors come from a male donor with early-stage non-small cell lung cancer.

This clonotype was detected only once. This could be a read error, since a much larger clone is one nucleotide away. The V call is TRBV11-1, the J call TRBJ1-2; D is unresolved. The CDR3 covers 15 residues. Germline V CDR1 and CDR2: SGHAT, FQDESV (reference sequence). The CDR3 is CDSSLEDGMAYGYTF. As DNA, the CDR3 is TGTGACAGCAGCTTAGAAGATGGGATGGCCTATGGCTACACCTTC.

This clonotype was seen many times. The V call is TRBV27, the J call TRBJ2-7, with 13 nucleotides matching TRBD2. In germline, CDR1 is MNHEY, CDR2 SMNVEV (reference sequence). The V segment lost 5 bases and the J segment 7 bases; nucleotides outside the gene matches: 8. This CDR3 spans 15 amino acids. The CDR3 is CASSSGTSGTVEQYF. The DNA for the CDR3 is TGTGCCAGCAGTAGTGGGACTAGCGGGACGGTGGAGCAGTACTTC.

Notes on this clonotype: A much more abundant neighbour one base away suggests this may be a read error. This chain connects TRBV21-1 to TRBJ2-2; no DNA check was done on the table's D call, TRBD1. TRBV21-1 is a documented pseudogene. The CDR3 runs 15 residues. This chain's CDR3 is CASSARQSNTGELFF. Here the CDR3 DNA reads TGTGCCAGCAGCGCCCGACAGTCGAACACCGGGGAGCTGTTTTTT.

The chain joins TRBV28 to TRBJ2-6, with 9 bases identical to TRBD2. The CDR3 has 20 residues. With V trimmed by 3 bases and J by 0 bases, 12 bases remained unmatched. Germline V lookup: CDR1 MDHEN, CDR2 SYDVKM. CDR3 DNA: TGTGCCAGCAGTTTCGTCCTTGACTTTAGCGGGAGCTCTGGGGCCAACGTCCTGACTTTC. Translated: CASSFVLDFSGSSGANVLTF.

V gene TRBV4-2 combines with J gene TRBJ2-7, with 7 bases lining up with TRBD2. Trimming cost V 4 bases and J 4 bases; bases outside gene matches: 4. The CDR3 runs 13 residues. Per germline, CDR1 LGHNA and CDR2 YNFKEQ. The CDR3 nucleotides are TGTGCCAGCAGCCGGGAGGGCCTGTACGAGCAGTACTTC. Protein: CASSREGLYEQYF.

This clonotype was found many times. V and J are TRBV20-1 and TRBJ2-2; D may correspond to TRBD1 or TRBD2 (5 bases each). The CDR3 has 16 amino acids. CDR1 and CDR2 (germline): DFQATT, SNEGSKA (reference sequence). The V end was cut by 1 base, the J end by 6 bases, with 18 bases between. The chain's CDR3 is CSARVGGRAVAGELFF. DNA for the CDR3: TGCAGTGCTAGAGTAGGAGGCAGGGCGGTCGCCGGGGAGCTGTTTTTT.

This clonotype was observed once. Possible read error: a much larger clone is one base away. This chain links TRBV7-9 with TRBJ1-1; 7 bases match TRBD1. CDR3 size: 15 residues. The J segment lost 1 base and the V segment lost 5 bases, leaving 7 bases of the junction unmatched. The germline gives CDR1 SEHNR, CDR2 FQNEAQ (reference sequence). In DNA form, the CDR3 reads TGTGCCAGCAGCCCCCTGGGGACAGCGAACACTGAAGCTTTCTTT. Protein: CASSPLGTANTEAFF. Full variable domain (remainder filled in from reference TRBV7-9 and TRBJ1-1): DTGVSQNPRHKITKRGQNVTFRCDPISEHNRLYWYRQTLGQGPEFLTYFQNEAQLEKSRLLSDRFSAERPKGSFSTLEIQRTEQGDSAMYLCASSPLGTANTEAFFGQGTRLTVV.

This clonotype has just a few counts. This chain joins TRBV10-3 and TRBJ1-3; tentatively, D is TRBD1 (6 bases). CDR1 ENHRY and CDR2 SYGVKD come from the germline V gene. This CDR3 comprises 14 residues. V lost 4 bases, J lost 2 bases, and 9 bases lay in between. The CDR3 bases are TGTGCCATCAGTGGAGGGGGAGCTGGAAACACCATATATTTT. Protein product: CAISGGGAGNTIYF.

This chain connects TRBV7-8 to TRBJ2-3; perhaps TRBD1 as D (6 bases). This CDR3 comprises 14 residues. CDR1 and CDR2 (germline): SGHVS, FQNEAQ. Trimming removed 2 bases from V and 4 bases from J, with 10 bases in between. The CDR3 region is CASSLRGWADTQYF. For the CDR3, the DNA is TGTGCCAGCAGCTTAAGGGGGTGGGCAGATACGCAGTATTTT.

The V gene is TRBV5-1, the J gene TRBJ2-6, with D perhaps matching TRBD2 (5 bases). The germline V gene has CDR1 SGHRS and CDR2 YFSETQ. The CDR3 spans 16 residues. Deletions cut 4 bases from V and 0 bases from J, with 11 bases between. The CDR3 DNA reads as TGCGCCAGCAGCGCAGGTCGGGACTCTGGGGCCAACGTCCTGACTTTC. Translation: CASSAGRDSGANVLTF.

This clonotype was observed many times. The chain uses TRBV7-9 and TRBJ2-7, with D tentatively TRBD1 or TRBD2 (5 bases each). The CDR3 is made up of 13 amino acids. The V gene's germline CDR1 is SEHNR and CDR2 FQNEAQ (reference sequence). V lost 3 bases and J lost 4, with 10 bases in between. CDR3 nucleotide sequence: TGTGCCAGCAGCTTCGGGACGGCTTACGAGCAGTACTTC. This sequence encodes CASSFGTAYEQYF.

J is TRBJ1-5 and V is TRBV7-2; 9 nucleotides line up with TRBD1. Germline CDR1 and CDR2: SGHTA and FQGNSA. V was clipped by 4 bases and J by 1 base; unmatched bases: 5. The CDR3 spans 16 residues. CDR3 residues: CASSSGTGLSNQPQHF. The CDR3 DNA reads as TGTGCCAGCAGCTCCGGGACAGGGCTAAGCAATCAGCCCCAGCATTTT. The full variable domain, with the rest looked up from reference TRBV7-2 and TRBJ1-5, is GAGVSQSPSNKVTEKGKDVELRCDPISGHTALYWYRQSLGQGLEFLIYFQGNSAPDKSGLPSDRFSAERTGGSVSTLTIQRTQQEDSAVYLCASSSGTGLSNQPQHFGDGTRLSIL.

This clonotype was recorded at least ten times. V and J are TRBV6-5 and TRBJ2-5; D may be TRBD2 (6 bases). Trimming left V 6 bases short and J 5 bases short, with 16 bases between. This CDR3 is 14 amino acids long. The germline V gene encodes CDR1 MNHEY and CDR2 SVGAGI. This chain's CDR3 is CASRPWMSGETQYF. DNA for the CDR3: TGTGCCAGCAGACCCTGGATGAGCGGGGAGACCCAGTACTTC.

The chain carries TRBV5-1 and TRBJ1-6; possibly TRBD1 for D (6 bases). The length of the CDR3 is 15 residues. Per the germline V gene, CDR1 is SGHRS and CDR2 is YFSETQ. V was cut by 3 bases and J by 7 bases, with 14 bases left in between. CDR3 sequence reads: CASSSRRDNNSPLHF. Here the CDR3 DNA reads TGCGCCAGCAGCTCGCGCCGGGACAACAATTCACCCCTCCACTTT.

Many counts were recorded for this clonotype. The genes are TRBV20-1 and TRBJ2-3; a weak D match, TRBD1 (6 bases). This CDR3 region has 14 residues. V lost 0 bases and J 10 bases, leaving 17 bases between the germline ends. Germline values: CDR1 DFQATT, CDR2 SNEGSKA (reference sequence). The CDR3 spells CSARDLSSGAAQYF. The CDR3 coding sequence is TGCAGTGCTAGAGATTTATCGTCAGGGGCAGCGCAGTATTTT.

This clonotype was seen repeatedly, ten times or more. The chain couples TRBV7-8 to TRBJ1-4, with unresolved D. Trimming left V 2 bases short and J 7 bases short, with 17 bases between. The CDR3 length is 16 residues. The germline V gene has CDR1 SGHVS and CDR2 FQNEAQ. The CDR3 sequence is CASSLRSGSRGEKLFF. CDR3 coding DNA: TGTGCCAGCAGCTTACGGTCGGGGAGTCGCGGTGAAAAACTGTTTTTT.

Ten or more counts support this clonotype. At one boundary the junction diverges from the germline segment, which might be a read error. The chain is built from TRBV7-7 and TRBJ2-5; D unclear. The CDR3 loop spans 13 amino acids. The germline V gene encodes CDR1 SSHAT and CDR2 FNYEAQ (reference sequence). CDR3 coding DNA: TGTGCTAGCAGCTTAGAGGCCCAAGAGACCCAGTACTTC. Translating gives CASSLEAQETQYF.

At least ten counts were recorded for this clonotype. The V and J genes are TRBV13 and TRBJ2-3, with 12 bases aligning to TRBD2. The CDR3 is 14 residues long. After removal of 8 bases from V and 2 bases from J, the junction contained 2 bases not matched to a gene. Germline assignment: CDR1 PRHDT and CDR2 FYEKMQ (reference sequence). The CDR3 DNA sequence: TGTGCCAGCGGGACTAGCGGGCCCACAGATACGCAGTATTTT. Residues: CASGTSGPTDTQYF.

This clonotype was seen repeatedly, ten times or more. Here the CDR3 reads CASSWGVTNYGYTF. The CDR3 DNA reads as TGTGCCAGCAGCTGGGGAGTCACTAACTATGGCTACACCTTC. This chain uses TRBV7-9 with TRBJ1-2; D is unresolved. Trimming took off 4 bases at V and 0 bases at J, with 9 bases between the two ends. CDR3 length: 14 amino acids. Germline V gives CDR1 SEHNR, CDR2 FQNEAQ (reference sequence). The full variable domain, completed using reference TRBV7-9 and TRBJ1-2, is DTGVSQNPRHKITKRGQNVTFRCDPISEHNRLYWYRQTLGQGPEFLTYFQNEAQLEKSRLLSDRFSAERPKGSFSTLEIQRTEQGDSAMYLCASSWGVTNYGYTFGSGTRLTVV.

Many counts were recorded for this clonotype. The chain is built from TRBV7-9 and TRBJ1-5; D may be TRBD1 (6 bases). CDR1 and CDR2 from the germline V gene are SEHNR and FQNEAQ (reference sequence). V was cut by 1 base and J by 0 bases, with 16 bases left in between. The CDR3 extends over 18 amino acids. The DNA for the CDR3 is TGTGCCAGCAGCTTAGGGGGGCGGACATCCTTTAGCAATCAGCCCCAGCATTTT. This translates into CASSLGGRTSFSNQPQHF.

The table lists this clonotype with many counts. CDR3 sequence reads: CASTEKEPGPQFF. The DNA of the CDR3 is TGTGCCAGCACCGAGAAAGAACCGGGGCCGCAGTTCTTC. The chain combines TRBV6-4 with TRBJ2-1; D tentatively fits TRBD1 or TRBD2 (5 bases each). This CDR3 region has 13 residues. Germline lookup yields CDR1 MRHNA and CDR2 SNTAGT. Trimming removed 7 bases at V and 12 bases at J, with 19 bases between.

This clonotype was seen at least ten times. The gene calls are TRBV20-1 and TRBJ2-3; TRBD2 matches 15 bases. The CDR3 consists of 19 residues. Per the germline V gene, CDR1 is DFQATT and CDR2 is SNEGSKA (reference sequence). Trimming at V came to 4 bases and at J to 3 bases, leaving 14 bases not matched to a gene. CDR3 DNA sequence: TGCAGTGCTAAGGCCCTCCGGACTAGCGGGAGGGCCGGGACAGATACGCAGTATTTT. Translated, it gives CSAKALRTSGRAGTDTQYF.

This clonotype was recorded many times. The V and J genes are TRBV7-9 and TRBJ2-1; maybe TRBD2 (6 bases). The germline V and J ends were trimmed by 3 bases and 7 bases, with 10 bases remaining between them. Germline loops: CDR1 SEHNR, CDR2 FQNEAQ (reference sequence). CDR3 length equals 13 residues. The CDR3 sequence is CASSLRGLNEQFF. The CDR3 DNA sequence: TGTGCCAGCAGCTTGCGGGGCCTGAATGAGCAGTTCTTC.

V is TRBV7-9 and J is TRBJ1-1; TRBD1 matches 8 bases. The trim removed 6 bases at V and 9 bases at J, leaving 9 bases unmatched. The CDR3 is 13 residues long. The germline gives CDR1 SEHNR, CDR2 FQNEAQ (reference sequence). CDR3 sequence: CASRSGTGTKAFF. The CDR3 bases are TGTGCCAGCAGGTCCGGGACAGGAACAAAAGCTTTCTTT.

This clonotype has ten or more counts. The chain has TRBV11-2 and TRBJ2-1; 8 bases are a match to TRBD1. The CDR3 loop spans 16 amino acids. CDR1 SGHAT and CDR2 FQNNGV come from the germline V gene. The V segment lost 0 bases and the J segment 10 bases; nucleotides outside the gene matches: 11. The CDR3 region has the DNA TGTGCCAGCAGCTTAGATTGGACAGGGATAATTGGCGAGCAGTTCTTC. Translated: CASSLDWTGIIGEQFF.